This TCR beta chain is from a study of T cells in Graves' hyperthyroidism and ophthalmopathy. Background on the study: Peripheral blood sampling occurred at initial diagnosis, before any treatment.

TCR beta CDR3 regions were amplified from RNA transcripts. First-round RT-PCR targeting the TCR CDR3 was performed with the HTBI primer set. Using its own MiXCR run on the multiplex PCR reads, TCRdb lists one record per CDR3 protein. The repertoire holds about 530,000 distinct CDR3 sequences, with roughly 15% as singletons. This clonotype occurred many times. Ophthalmopathy cases scored 3 or more on the Clinical Activity Score and 4 or more on NOSPECS grade, with duration below 3 months. Diagnoses were established using clinical symptoms, serum thyroxine and TRAb, thyroid ultrasound and orbital computed tomography. Around 10 ml of fresh peripheral blood supplied the PBMCs. Sequenced sample: blood. The TCR was taken from a woman younger than 30 with Graves' ophthalmopathy.

The CDR3 sequence: CASIVTGGGYNEQFF. CDR3 sequence (DNA): TGTGCCAGCATCGTTACCGGGGGGGGGTACAATGAGCAGTTCTTC. J is TRBJ2-1 and V is TRBV28; 8 nucleotides match TRBD2. Germline V gene data show CDR1 as MDHEN and CDR2 as SYDVKM. The CDR3 contains 15 residues. The ends lost 7 bases at V and 4 bases at J; junction bases unmatched: 9.